This T cell receptor beta chain came from a study of blood T cell repertoires in COVID-19 (dated by TCRdb to 2020 to 2022). For the wider study: Samples from collaborators originated in the United States, Italy and Spain and spanned both the acute and convalescent phases of COVID-19. The material from the prospective study consisted of cDNA or gDNA derived from T cells, B-cell-depleted T cells, or PBMCs. The dataset comprised deeply sampled blood TCRbeta repertoires from subjects exposed to, actively infected with, or recovered from COVID-19. A freely available public database, intended as a resource for researchers studying the immune response to SARS-CoV-2, is where the repertoires were released. The samples were drawn from two sources: the first 160 participants of the ongoing ImmuneRACE study, and fewer than 1,500 subjects contributed by 6 global collaborators. Sample metadata almost always included a de-identified subject ID, COVID-19 status, age in years and sex. HLA class I and class II types, where available, came from metadata supplied by the sample provider rather than from assay-based typing.

One collaborating source in Seattle enrolled patients during active infection and followed them longitudinally through the course of disease. Whole blood was collected in K2EDTA tubes by collaborating institutions according to the institutions' own protocols. Collaborator samples were shipped for TCRbeta analysis as frozen whole blood, isolated PBMCs, or DNA extracted from either sample type. TCRbeta CDR3 regions were amplified from genomic DNA by means of the immunoSEQ Assay, a bias-controlled multiplex PCR. Per the authors' processing: Within the assay, amplification of reference gene primers was used to estimate how many nucleated cells each sample contained. To quantify the absolute abundance of each unique TCRbeta CDR3 rearrangement, sequence reads were collapsed and filtered. For each sample, productive Simpson clonality was calculated as the square root of Simpson's diversity index over productive rearrangements. What TCRdb holds here is the immuneACCESS table cut down to in-frame rearrangements. Part of the clones is not present; checked against another copy, under half of the missing clones reflect an unresolved V gene, and the others are unexplained. From that table come the V and J calls and clone size; the DNA was used to work out D and trimming. This sample lists fewer than 80,000 clones; around 80% were detected once. Clones ranked in the top ten supply approximately 15% of the sample.

With respect to this clone: Its antigen remains unidentified. No quality values exist for individual bases; no much larger clone is one base distant.

V loses 7 bases of germline sequence and J loses 4 bases, and the interval between the two ends is 16 bases. From a lookup of the germline V gene, CDR1 and CDR2 are SQVTM and ANQGSEA. Its CDR3 holds 13 amino acids, cysteine through phenylalanine. Of all the DNA, just the CDR3 is kept, 39 bases in frame from base 1. What the work shows at the level of the full study, not this receptor alone: The quantity of clinical and demographic metadata differed by source and by participant and was supplied without curation.

Material for sequencing was peripheral blood. The chain is assembled from TRBV29-1 and TRBJ1-1, and perhaps TRBD1 as D gene, on 6 matching bases. The clonotype originates from a man aged 55 to 69 with COVID-19, enrolled during active disease. The nucleotides read TGCAGCGCGGGGGGCCAGGGCCCCACTGAAGCTTTCTTT. Translation gives CSAGGQGPTEAFF.